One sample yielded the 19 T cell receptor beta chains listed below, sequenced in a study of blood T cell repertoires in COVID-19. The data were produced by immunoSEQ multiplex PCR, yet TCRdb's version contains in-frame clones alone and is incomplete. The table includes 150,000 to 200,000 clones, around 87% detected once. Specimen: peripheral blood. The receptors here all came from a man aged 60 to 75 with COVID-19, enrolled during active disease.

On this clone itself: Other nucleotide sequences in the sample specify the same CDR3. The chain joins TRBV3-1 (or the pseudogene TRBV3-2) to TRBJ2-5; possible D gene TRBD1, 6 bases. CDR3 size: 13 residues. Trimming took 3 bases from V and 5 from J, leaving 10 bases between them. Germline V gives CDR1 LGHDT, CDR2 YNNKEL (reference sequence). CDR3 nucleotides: TGTGCCAGCAGCCAGGGACAATGGGAGACCCAGTACTTC. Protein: CASSQGQWETQYF.

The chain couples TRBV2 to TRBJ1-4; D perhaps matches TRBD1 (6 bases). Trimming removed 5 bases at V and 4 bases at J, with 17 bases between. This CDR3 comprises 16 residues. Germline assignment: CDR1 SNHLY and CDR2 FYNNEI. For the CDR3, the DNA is TGTGCCAGCAGTTTAACTCGGGCAGGGGATAATGAAAAACTGTTTTTT. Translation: CASSLTRAGDNEKLFF.

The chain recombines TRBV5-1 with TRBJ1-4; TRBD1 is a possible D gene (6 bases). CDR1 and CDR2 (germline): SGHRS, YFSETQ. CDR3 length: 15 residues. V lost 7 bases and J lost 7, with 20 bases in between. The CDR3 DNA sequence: TGCGCCAGCGGCCTGGGCGGGGGGACATCTGAAAAACTGTTTTTT. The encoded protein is CASGLGGGTSEKLFF.

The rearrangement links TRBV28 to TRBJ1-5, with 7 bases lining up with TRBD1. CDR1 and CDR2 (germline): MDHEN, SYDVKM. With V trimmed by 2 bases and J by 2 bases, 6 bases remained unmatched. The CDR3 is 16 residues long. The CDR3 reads CASSLGVRGGNQPQHF. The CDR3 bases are TGTGCCAGCAGTTTAGGAGTCAGGGGGGGCAATCAGCCCCAGCATTTT.

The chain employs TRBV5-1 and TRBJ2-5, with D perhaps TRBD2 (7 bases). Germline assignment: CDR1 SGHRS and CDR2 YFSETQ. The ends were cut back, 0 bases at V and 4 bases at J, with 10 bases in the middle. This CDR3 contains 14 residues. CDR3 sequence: CASSLVGGLETQYF. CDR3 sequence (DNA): TGCGCCAGCAGCTTGGTCGGGGGGCTAGAGACCCAGTACTTC.

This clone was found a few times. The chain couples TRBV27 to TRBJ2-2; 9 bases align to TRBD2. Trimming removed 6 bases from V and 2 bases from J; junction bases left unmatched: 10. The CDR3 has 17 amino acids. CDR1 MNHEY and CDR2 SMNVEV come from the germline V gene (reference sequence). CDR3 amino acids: CASSKTSGNLNTGELFF. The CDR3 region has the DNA TGTGCCAGCAGCAAGACTAGCGGAAACTTAAACACCGGGGAGCTGTTTTTT.

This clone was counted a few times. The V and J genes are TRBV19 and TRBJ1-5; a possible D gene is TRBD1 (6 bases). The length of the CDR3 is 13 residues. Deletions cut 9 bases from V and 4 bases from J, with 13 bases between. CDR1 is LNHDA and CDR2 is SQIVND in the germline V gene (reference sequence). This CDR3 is CASRGGLNQPQHF. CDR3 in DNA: TGTGCCAGCAGAGGGGGTTTGAATCAGCCCCAGCATTTT.

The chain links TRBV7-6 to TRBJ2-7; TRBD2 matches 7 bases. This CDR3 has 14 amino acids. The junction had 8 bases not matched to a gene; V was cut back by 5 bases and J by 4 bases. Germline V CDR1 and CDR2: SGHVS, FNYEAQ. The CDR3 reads CASSPGGVPYEQYF. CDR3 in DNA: TGTGCCAGCAGCCCTGGGGGGGTCCCTTACGAGCAGTACTTC.

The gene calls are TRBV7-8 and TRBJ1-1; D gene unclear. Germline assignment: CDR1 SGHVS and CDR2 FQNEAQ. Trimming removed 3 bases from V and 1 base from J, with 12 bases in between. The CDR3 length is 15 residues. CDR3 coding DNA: TGTGCCAGCAGCTTTGGGTCGGCGGGGAACACTGAAGCTTTCTTT. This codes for CASSFGSAGNTEAFF. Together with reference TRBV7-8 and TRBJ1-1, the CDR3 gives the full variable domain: GAGVSQSPRYKVAKRGQDVALRCDPISGHVSLFWYQQALGQGPEFLTYFQNEAQLDKSGLPSDRFFAERPEGSVSTLKIQRTQQEDSAVYLCASSFGSAGNTEAFFGQGTRLTVV.

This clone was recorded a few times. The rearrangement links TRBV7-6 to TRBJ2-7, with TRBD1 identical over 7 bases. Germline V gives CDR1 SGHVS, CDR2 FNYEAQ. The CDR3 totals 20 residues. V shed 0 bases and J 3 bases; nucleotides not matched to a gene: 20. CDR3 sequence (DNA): TGTGCCAGCAGCTTAGCTTATCCAGGACAGGACCCAAAAAGAGTCTACGAGCAGTACTTC. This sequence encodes CASSLAYPGQDPKRVYEQYF.

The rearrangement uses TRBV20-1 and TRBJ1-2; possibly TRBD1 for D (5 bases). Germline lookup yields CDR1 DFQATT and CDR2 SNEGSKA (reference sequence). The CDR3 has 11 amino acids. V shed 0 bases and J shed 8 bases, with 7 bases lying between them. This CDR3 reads CSAREGLGYTF. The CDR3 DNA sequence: TGCAGTGCTAGAGAGGGACTGGGCTACACCTTC.

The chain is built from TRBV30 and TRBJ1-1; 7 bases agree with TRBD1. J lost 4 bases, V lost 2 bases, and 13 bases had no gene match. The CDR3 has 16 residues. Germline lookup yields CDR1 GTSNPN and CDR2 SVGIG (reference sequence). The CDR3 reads CAWSFPSTGRPTEAFF. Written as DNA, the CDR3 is TGTGCCTGGAGTTTTCCCTCGACAGGGAGGCCCACTGAAGCTTTCTTT.

The chain's CDR3 is CASSYSGHNSNQPQHF. The CDR3 DNA reads as TGTGCCAGCAGTTACTCGGGGCACAATAGCAATCAGCCCCAGCATTTT. The chain employs TRBV6-5 and TRBJ1-5; TRBD1 might be the D (5 bases). Germline assignment: CDR1 MNHEY and CDR2 SVGAGI. This CDR3 is built from 16 residues. The V gene lost 0 bases and the J gene lost 0 bases, with 9 bases spanning the gap.

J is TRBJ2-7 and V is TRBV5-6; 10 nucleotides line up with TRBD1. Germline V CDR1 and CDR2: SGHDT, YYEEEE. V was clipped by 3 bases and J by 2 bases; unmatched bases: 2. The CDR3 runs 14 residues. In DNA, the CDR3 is TGTGCCAGCAGCTGGGGACAGGGGACCTACGAGCAGTACTTC. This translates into CASSWGQGTYEQYF.

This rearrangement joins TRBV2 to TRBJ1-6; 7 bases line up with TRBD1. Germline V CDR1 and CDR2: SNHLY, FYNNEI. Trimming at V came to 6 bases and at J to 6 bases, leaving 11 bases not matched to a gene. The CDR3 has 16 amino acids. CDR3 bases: TGTGCCAGCAGGCCAGGGACAGTCGCTATTAATTCACCCCTCCACTTT. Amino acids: CASRPGTVAINSPLHF. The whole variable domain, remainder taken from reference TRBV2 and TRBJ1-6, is EPEVTQTPSHQVTQMGQEVILRCVPISNHLYFYWYRQILGQKVEFLVSFYNNEISEKSEIFDDQFSVERPDGSNFTLKIRSTKLEDSAMYFCASRPGTVAINSPLHFGNGTRLTVT.

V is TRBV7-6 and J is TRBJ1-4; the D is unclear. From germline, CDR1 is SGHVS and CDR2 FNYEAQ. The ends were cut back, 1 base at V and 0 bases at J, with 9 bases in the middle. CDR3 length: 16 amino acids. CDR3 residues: CASSLGVTTTNEKLFF. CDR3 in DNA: TGTGCCAGCAGCTTAGGAGTCACCACAACTAATGAAAAACTGTTTTTT.

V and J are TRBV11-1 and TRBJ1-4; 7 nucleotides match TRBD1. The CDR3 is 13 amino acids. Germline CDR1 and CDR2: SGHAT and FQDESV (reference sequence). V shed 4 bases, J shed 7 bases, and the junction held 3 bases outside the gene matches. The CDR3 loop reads CASSSDRAEKLFF. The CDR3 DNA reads TGTGCCAGCAGCTCTGACAGGGCTGAAAAACTGTTTTTT.

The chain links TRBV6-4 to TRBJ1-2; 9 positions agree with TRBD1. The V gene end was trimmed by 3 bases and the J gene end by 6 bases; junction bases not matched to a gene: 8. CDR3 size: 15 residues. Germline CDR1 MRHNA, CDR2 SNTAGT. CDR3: CASSETGTGNHGYTF. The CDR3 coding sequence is TGTGCCAGCAGTGAAACCGGGACAGGGAACCATGGCTACACCTTC.

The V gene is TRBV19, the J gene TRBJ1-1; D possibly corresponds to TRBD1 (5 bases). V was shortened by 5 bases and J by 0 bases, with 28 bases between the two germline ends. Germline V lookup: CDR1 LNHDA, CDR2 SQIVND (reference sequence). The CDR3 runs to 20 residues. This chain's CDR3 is CASSGYPLDRLSSMNTEAFF. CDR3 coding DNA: TGTGCCAGTAGTGGTTACCCCCTTGACAGATTATCCTCCATGAACACTGAAGCTTTCTTT. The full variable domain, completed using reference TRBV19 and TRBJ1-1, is DGGITQSPKYLFRKEGQNVTLSCEQNLNHDAMYWYRQDPGQGLRLIYYSQIVNDFQKGDIAEGYSVSREKKESFPLTVTSAQKNPTAFYLCASSGYPLDRLSSMNTEAFFGQGTRLTVV.